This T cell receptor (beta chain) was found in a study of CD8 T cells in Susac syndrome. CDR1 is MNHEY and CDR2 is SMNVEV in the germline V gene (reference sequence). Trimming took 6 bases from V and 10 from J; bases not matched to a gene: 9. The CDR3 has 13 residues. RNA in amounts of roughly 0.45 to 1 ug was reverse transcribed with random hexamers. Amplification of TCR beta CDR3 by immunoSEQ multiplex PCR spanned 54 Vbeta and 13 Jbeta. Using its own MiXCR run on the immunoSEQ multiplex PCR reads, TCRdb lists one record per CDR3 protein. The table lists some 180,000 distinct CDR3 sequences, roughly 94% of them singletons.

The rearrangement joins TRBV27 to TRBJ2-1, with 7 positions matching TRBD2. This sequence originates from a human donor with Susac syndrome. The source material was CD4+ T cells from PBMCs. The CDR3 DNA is TGTGCCAGCAGATCCGGGAGGACGACCGAGCAGTTCTTC. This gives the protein CASRSGRTTEQFF.